This T cell receptor (beta chain) was found in a study of early T cells in non-severe SARS-CoV-2 infection. The overall study: RNA in bulk from unsorted whole blood was sequenced, and chains were unpaired.

In the library, individual cDNA molecules carried attached unique molecular identifiers. TCRdb independently ran MiXCR on the 5' RACE reads; one entry per CDR3 protein. The sample has roughly 90,000 distinct CDR3 sequences, 11% to 15% seen once. CDR3 length: 14 amino acids. Trimming stripped 4 bases from V and 6 bases from J, with 13 bases between. Germline V gene lookup returns CDR1 LGHNT and CDR2 FRNRAP. Sequenced sample: whole blood. The clonotype originates from an adult who was a healthcare worker with PCR-confirmed SARS-CoV-2 infection or an uninfected control (not recorded which). This chain uses TRBV12-5 with TRBJ1-5, with D possibly matching TRBD1 (5 bases). In nucleotides, the CDR3 is TGTGCTAGTGGTTCCGCCCTTGACAGTCAGCCCCAGCATTTT. This codes for CASGSALDSQPQHF.